Listed below are T cell receptor beta chains from one sample, sequenced in a study of fetal regulatory T cell absence and autoimmunity. Clones were read by immunoSEQ multiplex PCR, and TCRdb kept only the in-frame ones, dropping some. The repertoire holds 95,000 or so clones, with about two thirds as singletons. The specimen sequenced was pancreas tissue. Receptors originate from a male donor with IPEX syndrome. Both conserved end residues are part of each CDR3. A D gene is named only where the DNA matches it firmly. A clone size is listed for some rows: how often the clone was seen (once, few, many), or a class if it is expanded.

J: TRBJ1-1; length: 11; V: TRBV14; D: .; size: .; CDR3: CASSHNTEAFF; DNA: TGTGCCAGCAGCCATAACACTGAAGCTTTCTTT
J: TRBJ2-7; length: 14; V: TRBV11-3; D: .; size: .; CDR3: CASSPPLVDYEQYF; DNA: TGTGCCAGCAGTCCCCCCCTTGTTGACTACGAGCAGTACTTC
J: TRBJ2-3; length: 19; V: TRBV7-2; D: TRBD2; size: .; CDR3: CASSLGALAGGPGTDTQYF; DNA: TGTGCCAGCAGCTTAGGAGCGCTAGCGGGGGGGCCAGGGACAGATACGCAGTATTTT
J: TRBJ1-2; length: 15; V: TRBV5-4; D: TRBD1; size: few; CDR3: CASSLEAGGNYGYTF; DNA: TGTGCCAGCAGCTTGGAGGCAGGGGGTAACTATGGCTACACCTTC
J: TRBJ1-1; length: 15; V: TRBV19; D: .; size: .; CDR3: CASSIAGGMNTEAFF; DNA: TGTGCCAGTAGTATAGCGGGGGGAATGAACACTGAAGCTTTCTTT
J: TRBJ1-1; length: 14; V: TRBV11-2; D: .; size: .; CDR3: CASSSRGVNTEAFF; DNA: TGTGCCAGCAGCTCGAGAGGGGTGAACACTGAAGCTTTCTTT
J: TRBJ2-6; length: 15; V: TRBV6-5; D: .; size: .; CDR3: CASSYGGTGANVLTF; DNA: TGTGCCAGCAGTTACGGTGGGACCGGGGCCAACGTCCTGACTTTC
J: TRBJ2-7; length: 12; V: TRBV2; D: .; size: few; CDR3: CASSGFSYEQYF; DNA: TGTGCCAGCAGTGGCTTTTCCTACGAGCAGTACTTC
J: TRBJ2-7; length: 13; V: TRBV7-2; D: .; size: .; CDR3: CASSEPPSEEQYF; DNA: TGTGCCAGCAGCGAGCCCCCCTCGGAGGAGCAGTACTTC
J: TRBJ1-2; length: 13; V: TRBV7-9; D: TRBD1; size: .; CDR3: CASSRDRDYGYTF; DNA: TGTGCCAGCAGCCGGGACAGGGATTATGGCTACACCTTC
J: TRBJ2-3; length: 17; V: TRBV4-1; D: TRBD2; size: .; CDR3: CASSHYLLAPSTDTQYF; DNA: TGCGCCAGCAGCCATTATTTACTAGCGCCCAGCACAGATACGCAGTATTTT
J: TRBJ2-6; length: 15; V: TRBV10-3; D: .; size: .; CDR3: CAISEPGSGANVLTF; DNA: TGTGCCATCAGTGAGCCAGGGTCTGGGGCCAACGTCCTGACTTTC
J: TRBJ1-6; length: 12; V: TRBV13; D: .; size: .; CDR3: CASSSADSPLHF; DNA: TGTGCCAGCAGCTCAGCCGATTCACCCCTCCACTTT
J: TRBJ1-2; length: 14; V: TRBV6-5; D: .; size: .; CDR3: CASSRTAANYGYTF; DNA: TGTGCCAGCAGTCGGACCGCAGCTAACTATGGCTACACCTTC
J: TRBJ2-7; length: 16; V: TRBV27; D: TRBD2; size: .; CDR3: CASSLMSTSPTYEQYF; DNA: TGTGCCAGCAGTTTAATGTCGACTAGCCCAACCTACGAGCAGTACTTC
J: TRBJ1-6; length: 15; V: TRBV10-3; D: TRBD1; size: once; CDR3: CAISESTGYNSPLHF; DNA: TGTGCCATCAGTGAGTCGACAGGGTATAATTCACCCCTCCACTTT
J: TRBJ2-7; length: 18; V: TRBV5-4; D: TRBD2; size: .; CDR3: CASSSKLGAGGPSYEQYF; DNA: TGTGCCAGCAGCTCCAAGCTGGGGGCGGGGGGTCCCTCCTACGAGCAGTACTTC
J: TRBJ2-7; length: 15; V: TRBV19; D: TRBD2; size: once; CDR3: CASSPITSGAYEQYF; DNA: TGTGCCAGTAGTCCGATCACTAGCGGGGCCTACGAGCAGTACTTC
J: TRBJ1-2; length: 11; V: TRBV5-1; D: TRBD1; size: .; CDR3: CASSGGQGNTF; DNA: TGCGCCAGCAGCGGTGGACAGGGAAACACCTTC
J: TRBJ1-3; length: 19; V: TRBV2; D: .; size: .; CDR3: CASSESVRGRRSSGNTIYF; DNA: TGTGCCAGCAGTGAATCGGTTAGGGGTCGAAGGAGCTCTGGAAACACCATATATTTT
J: TRBJ2-1; length: 15; V: TRBV11-2; D: TRBD2; size: .; CDR3: CASSLGGGGYNEQFF; DNA: TGTGCCAGCAGCTTAGGTGGGGGGGGTTACAATGAGCAGTTCTTC
J: TRBJ1-6; length: 17; V: TRBV27; D: TRBD1; size: .; CDR3: CASSSPRQGVFNSPLHF; DNA: TGTGCCAGCAGTTCCCCTCGCCAGGGGGTCTTTAATTCACCCCTCCACTTT
J: TRBJ1-2; length: 14; V: TRBV5-1; D: TRBD1; size: .; CDR3: CASSFRDRNYGYTF; DNA: TGCGCCAGCAGCTTCCGGGACAGGAACTATGGCTACACCTTC
J: TRBJ2-7; length: 13; V: TRBV27; D: TRBD1; size: .; CDR3: CASSDRGPYEQYF; DNA: TGTGCCAGCAGCGACAGGGGACCCTACGAGCAGTACTTC
J: TRBJ1-1; length: 13; V: TRBV2; D: .; size: few; CDR3: CASPVGGWQWSFF; DNA: TGTGCCAGCCCAGTCGGGGGGTGGCAATGGAGTTTCTTT
J: TRBJ1-4; length: 12; V: TRBV19; D: .; size: .; CDR3: CASSFPGRDRFF; DNA: TGTGCCAGTAGTTTCCCGGGCCGGGACCGGTTTTTT
J: TRBJ1-6; length: 13; V: TRBV6-5; D: TRBD1; size: .; CDR3: CASSYDPGGALHF; DNA: TGTGCCAGCAGTTACGACCCAGGGGGGGCCCTCCACTTT
J: TRBJ2-7; length: 16; V: TRBV7-6; D: TRBD2; size: .; CDR3: CASSLSASGSFYEQYF; DNA: TGTGCCAGCAGCTTAAGCGCTAGCGGGAGTTTCTACGAGCAGTACTTC
J: TRBJ2-1; length: 14; V: TRBV7-8; D: .; size: .; CDR3: CASTIGFSYNEQFF; DNA: TGTGCCAGTACAATCGGGTTCTCCTACAATGAGCAGTTCTTC
J: TRBJ2-5; length: 15; V: TRBV4-3; D: TRBD2; size: .; CDR3: CASSQKAGGPETQYF; DNA: TGCGCCAGCAGCCAAAAAGCGGGGGGGCCGGAGACCCAGTACTTC
J: TRBJ2-1; length: 19; V: TRBV4-1; D: TRBD2; size: once; CDR3: CASRLRGKAGGNLYNEQFF; DNA: TGCGCCAGCAGGTTAAGGGGGAAAGCGGGAGGGAACCTGTACAATGAGCAGTTCTTC
J: TRBJ2-1; length: 14; V: TRBV5-4; D: .; size: .; CDR3: CASSPGVSINEQFF; DNA: TGTGCCAGCAGCCCGGGAGTGAGTATCAATGAGCAGTTCTTC
J: TRBJ2-7; length: 16; V: TRBV9; D: TRBD2; size: .; CDR3: CASSVARDGGLYEQYF; DNA: TGTGCCAGCAGCGTAGCCCGAGACGGGGGACTATACGAGCAGTACTTC
J: TRBJ2-7; length: 11; V: TRBV20-1; D: .; size: few; CDR3: CSARGSYEQYF; DNA: TGCAGTGCTAGGGGATCCTACGAGCAGTACTTC
J: TRBJ1-5; length: 14; V: TRBV12-5; D: .; size: .; CDR3: CASGLGHSNQPQHF; DNA: TGTGCTAGTGGTTTGGGACATAGCAATCAGCCCCAGCATTTT
J: TRBJ2-5; length: 17; V: TRBV5-1; D: TRBD2; size: .; CDR3: CASSLLASGLLQETQYF; DNA: TGCGCCAGCAGCCTCTTGGCTAGCGGCCTTCTCCAAGAGACCCAGTACTTC
J: TRBJ1-6; length: 13; V: TRBV30; D: .; size: .; CDR3: CAWSVRGGTPLHF; DNA: TGTGCCTGGAGTGTAAGGGGAGGGACACCCCTCCACTTT
J: TRBJ2-7; length: 15; V: TRBV7-9; D: .; size: .; CDR3: CASSLYIPGTPEQYF; DNA: TGTGCCAGCAGCTTATATATTCCGGGGACACCTGAGCAGTACTTC
J: TRBJ2-1; length: 17; V: TRBV14; D: .; size: once; CDR3: CASSQDSPGSHYNEQFF; DNA: TGTGCCAGCAGCCAAGACAGTCCGGGATCACACTACAATGAGCAGTTCTTC
J: TRBJ1-5; length: 15; V: TRBV6-1; D: .; size: .; CDR3: CASSHGRDSNQPQHF; DNA: TGTGCCAGCAGCCACGGACGGGATAGCAATCAGCCCCAGCATTTT
J: TRBJ1-1; length: 15; V: TRBV6-5; D: .; size: .; CDR3: CASTSWELMHTEAFF; DNA: TGTGCCAGCACCTCGTGGGAGCTGATGCACACTGAAGCTTTCTTT
J: TRBJ2-1; length: 14; V: TRBV18; D: TRBD2; size: .; CDR3: CASSSSGTSTRQFF; DNA: TGTGCCAGCTCATCCTCCGGGACTAGCACACGGCAGTTCTTC
J: TRBJ2-3; length: 16; V: TRBV4-1; D: TRBD2; size: .; CDR3: CASSQRTSGRTDTQYF; DNA: TGCGCCAGCAGCCAACGTACTAGCGGGAGGACAGATACGCAGTATTTT
J: TRBJ2-3; length: 16; V: TRBV27; D: TRBD1; size: .; CDR3: CASSSPTGGSTDTQYF; DNA: TGTGCCAGCAGTTCCCCGACAGGGGGGAGCACAGATACGCAGTATTTT
J: TRBJ2-1; length: 15; V: TRBV5-1; D: TRBD2; size: few; CDR3: CASSLAGLAGNEQFF; DNA: TGCGCCAGCAGCTTGGCGGGTCTAGCGGGGAATGAGCAGTTCTTC
J: TRBJ1-2; length: 11; V: TRBV5-1; D: .; size: .; CDR3: CASPRGYGYTF; DNA: TGCGCCAGCCCCCGGGGCTATGGCTACACCTTC
J: TRBJ2-5; length: 13; V: TRBV19; D: TRBD1; size: .; CDR3: CASSPTGQETQYF; DNA: TGTGCCAGTAGCCCGACAGGGCAAGAGACCCAGTACTTC
J: TRBJ1-5; length: 15; V: TRBV4-1; D: .; size: .; CDR3: CASSQDRRPNQPQHF; DNA: TGCGCCAGCAGCCAAGATCGGCGGCCTAATCAGCCCCAGCATTTT
J: TRBJ1-5; length: 16; V: TRBV4-1; D: .; size: few; CDR3: CASSQAADGLNQPQHF; DNA: TGCGCCAGCAGCCAAGCGGCGGACGGGCTCAATCAGCCCCAGCATTTT
J: TRBJ1-2; length: 13; V: TRBV29-1; D: .; size: .; CDR3: CSVERQGGIGYTF; DNA: TGCAGCGTTGAAAGGCAGGGAGGGATTGGCTACACCTTC
J: TRBJ1-1; length: 14; V: TRBV6-6; D: .; size: .; CDR3: CASSTGFVNTEAFF; DNA: TGTGCCAGCAGTACAGGGTTCGTGAACACTGAAGCTTTCTTT
J: TRBJ1-2; length: 16; V: TRBV6-6; D: TRBD1; size: .; CDR3: CASGEGAPIFNYGYTF; DNA: TGTGCCAGCGGGGAGGGGGCGCCGATCTTTAACTATGGCTACACCTTC
J: TRBJ2-1; length: 15; V: TRBV6-5; D: .; size: few; CDR3: CASSYSARGYNEQFF; DNA: TGTGCCAGCAGTTACTCGGCTAGGGGGTACAATGAGCAGTTCTTC
J: TRBJ1-2; length: 13; V: TRBV5-1; D: .; size: .; CDR3: CASSSTGFYGYTF; DNA: TGCGCCAGCAGCTCCACGGGTTTCTATGGCTACACCTTC
J: TRBJ1-2; length: 12; V: TRBV19; D: .; size: .; CDR3: CASSRTAYGYTF; DNA: TGTGCCAGTAGCCGGACAGCCTATGGCTACACCTTC
J: TRBJ1-1; length: 16; V: TRBV5-1; D: TRBD1; size: .; CDR3: CASSKVTGNNEAEAFF; DNA: TGCGCCAGCAGCAAGGTGACAGGGAATAATGAAGCTGAAGCTTTCTTT
J: TRBJ2-6; length: 15; V: TRBV7-2; D: .; size: .; CDR3: CASSLAPGGANVLTF; DNA: TGTGCCAGCAGCTTAGCGCCAGGTGGGGCCAACGTCCTGACTTTC
J: TRBJ2-5; length: 19; V: TRBV10-1; D: .; size: once; CDR3: CASSTQQRAVLPPLETQYF; DNA: TGCGCCAGCAGCACACAGCAGAGGGCGGTTCTCCCCCCTTTAGAGACCCAGTACTTC
J: TRBJ2-7; length: 14; V: TRBV6-6; D: .; size: medium-sized; CDR3: CASSYSGRAYEQYF; DNA: TGTGCCAGCAGTTACTCGGGTAGAGCCTACGAGCAGTACTTC